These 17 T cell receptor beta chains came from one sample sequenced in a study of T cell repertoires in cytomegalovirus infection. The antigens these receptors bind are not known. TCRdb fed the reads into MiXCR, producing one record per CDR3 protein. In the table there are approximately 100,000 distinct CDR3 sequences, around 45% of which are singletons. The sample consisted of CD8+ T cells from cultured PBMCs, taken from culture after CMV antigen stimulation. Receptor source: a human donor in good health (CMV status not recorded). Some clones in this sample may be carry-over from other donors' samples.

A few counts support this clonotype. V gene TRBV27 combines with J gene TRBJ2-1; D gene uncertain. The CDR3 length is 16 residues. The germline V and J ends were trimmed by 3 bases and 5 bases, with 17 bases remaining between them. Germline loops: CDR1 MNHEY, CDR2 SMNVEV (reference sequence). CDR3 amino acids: CASSFIWVTEHNEQFF. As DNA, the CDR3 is TGTGCCAGCAGTTTCATTTGGGTCACAGAGCACAATGAGCAGTTCTTC.

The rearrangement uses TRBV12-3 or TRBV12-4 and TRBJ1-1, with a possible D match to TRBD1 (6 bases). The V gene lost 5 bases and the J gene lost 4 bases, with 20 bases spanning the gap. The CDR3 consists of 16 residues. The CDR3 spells CASSPPIPGAGTEAFF. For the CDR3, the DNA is TGTGCCAGCAGTCCTCCTATTCCAGGGGCGGGCACTGAAGCTTTCTTT.

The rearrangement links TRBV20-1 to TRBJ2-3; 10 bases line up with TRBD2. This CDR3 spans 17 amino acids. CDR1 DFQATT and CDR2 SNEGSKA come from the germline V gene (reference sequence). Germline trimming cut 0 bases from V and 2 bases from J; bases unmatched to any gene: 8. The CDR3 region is CSARDPVTSGNTDTQYF. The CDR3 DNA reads TGCAGTGCTAGAGATCCAGTAACTAGCGGGAACACAGATACGCAGTATTTT.

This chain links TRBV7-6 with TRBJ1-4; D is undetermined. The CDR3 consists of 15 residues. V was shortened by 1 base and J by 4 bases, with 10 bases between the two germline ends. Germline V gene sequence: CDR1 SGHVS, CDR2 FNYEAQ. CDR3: CASSLGLIHNEKLFF. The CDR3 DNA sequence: TGTGCCAGCAGCTTAGGGCTGATTCATAATGAAAAACTGTTTTTT.

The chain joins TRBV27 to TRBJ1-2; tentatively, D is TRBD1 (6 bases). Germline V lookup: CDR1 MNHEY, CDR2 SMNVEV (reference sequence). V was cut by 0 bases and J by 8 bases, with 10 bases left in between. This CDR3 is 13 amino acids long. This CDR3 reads CASSLSTGRGYTF. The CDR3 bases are TGTGCCAGCAGTTTATCGACAGGTCGGGGCTACACCTTC.

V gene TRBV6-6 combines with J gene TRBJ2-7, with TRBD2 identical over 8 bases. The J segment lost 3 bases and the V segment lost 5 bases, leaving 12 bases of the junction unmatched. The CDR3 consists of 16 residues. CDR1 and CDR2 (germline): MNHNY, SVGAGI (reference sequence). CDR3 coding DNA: TGTGCCAGCAGTCCCCTCGGACTAGCTCCGAGCTACGAGCAGTACTTC. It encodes CASSPLGLAPSYEQYF.

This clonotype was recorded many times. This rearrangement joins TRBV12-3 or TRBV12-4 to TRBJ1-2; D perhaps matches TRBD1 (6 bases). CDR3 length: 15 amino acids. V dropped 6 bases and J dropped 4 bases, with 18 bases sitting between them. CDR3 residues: CASSPDPGHIYGYTF. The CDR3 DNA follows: TGTGCCAGCAGCCCCGATCCGGGACATATCTATGGCTACACCTTC.

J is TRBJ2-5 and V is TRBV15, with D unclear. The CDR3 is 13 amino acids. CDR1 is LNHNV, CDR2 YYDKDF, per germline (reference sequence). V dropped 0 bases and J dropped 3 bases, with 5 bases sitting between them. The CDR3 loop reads CATSREAEETQYF. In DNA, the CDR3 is TGTGCCACCAGCAGAGAAGCAGAAGAGACCCAGTACTTC.

This CDR3 reads CSANRGQLPYNEQFF. In DNA form, the CDR3 reads TGCAGTGCTAACCGGGGGCAGTTGCCCTACAATGAGCAGTTCTTC. The chain recombines TRBV20-1 with TRBJ2-1; D is possibly TRBD1 or TRBD2 (6 bases each). Germline CDR1 and CDR2: DFQATT and SNEGSKA (reference sequence). V was shortened by 4 bases and J by 2 bases, with 15 bases between the two germline ends. This CDR3 comprises 15 residues.

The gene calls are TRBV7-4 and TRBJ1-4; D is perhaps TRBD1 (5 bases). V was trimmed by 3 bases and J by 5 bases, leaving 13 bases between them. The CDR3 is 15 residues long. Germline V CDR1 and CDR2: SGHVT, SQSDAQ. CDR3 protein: CASSFRGDRNEKLFF. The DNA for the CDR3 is TGTGCCAGCAGCTTTAGAGGGGACCGGAATGAAAAACTGTTTTTT.

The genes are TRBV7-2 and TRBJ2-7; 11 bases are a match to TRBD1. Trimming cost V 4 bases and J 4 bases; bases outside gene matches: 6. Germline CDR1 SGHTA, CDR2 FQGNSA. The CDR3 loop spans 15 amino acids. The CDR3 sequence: CASSSRRDRGYEQYF. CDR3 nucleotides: TGTGCCAGCAGCTCCCGGAGGGACAGGGGGTACGAGCAGTACTTC. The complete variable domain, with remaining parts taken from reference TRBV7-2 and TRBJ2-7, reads GAGVSQSPSNKVTEKGKDVELRCDPISGHTALYWYRQSLGQGLEFLIYFQGNSAPDKSGLPSDRFSAERTGGSVSTLTIQRTQQEDSAVYLCASSSRRDRGYEQYFGPGTRLTVT.

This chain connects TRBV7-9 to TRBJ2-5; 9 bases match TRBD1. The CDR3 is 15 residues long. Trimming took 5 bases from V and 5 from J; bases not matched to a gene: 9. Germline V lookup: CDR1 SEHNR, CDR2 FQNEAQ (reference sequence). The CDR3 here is CASSSKTGGEETQYF. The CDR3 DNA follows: TGTGCCAGCAGCAGTAAGACAGGGGGTGAGGAGACCCAGTACTTC. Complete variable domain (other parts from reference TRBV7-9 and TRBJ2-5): DTGVSQNPRHKITKRGQNVTFRCDPISEHNRLYWYRQTLGQGPEFLTYFQNEAQLEKSRLLSDRFSAERPKGSFSTLEIQRTEQGDSAMYLCASSSKTGGEETQYFGPGTRLLVL.

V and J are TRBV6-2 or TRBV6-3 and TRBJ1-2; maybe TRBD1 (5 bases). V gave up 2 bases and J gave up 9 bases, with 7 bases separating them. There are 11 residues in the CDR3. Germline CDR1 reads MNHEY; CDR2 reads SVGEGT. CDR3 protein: CASSYDSRYTF. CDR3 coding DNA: TGTGCCAGCAGTTACGACAGCCGCTACACCTTC.

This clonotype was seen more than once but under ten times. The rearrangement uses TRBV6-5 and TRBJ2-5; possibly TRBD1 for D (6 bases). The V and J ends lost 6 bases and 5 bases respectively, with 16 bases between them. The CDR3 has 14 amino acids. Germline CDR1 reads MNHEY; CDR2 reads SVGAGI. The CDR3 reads CASRTTGPWETQYF. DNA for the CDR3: TGTGCCAGCAGAACGACAGGCCCATGGGAGACCCAGTACTTC.

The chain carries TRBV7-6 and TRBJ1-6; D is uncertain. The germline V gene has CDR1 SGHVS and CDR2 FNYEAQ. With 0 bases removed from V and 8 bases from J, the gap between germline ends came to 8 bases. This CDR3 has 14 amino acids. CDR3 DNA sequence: TGTGCCAGCAGCTTAGCCTCCGGGGATTCACCCCTCCACTTT. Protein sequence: CASSLASGDSPLHF.

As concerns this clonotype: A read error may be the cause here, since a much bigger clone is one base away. The CDR3: CASSLGQPQHF. The CDR3, as DNA: TGTGCCAGCAGTTTAGGTCAGCCCCAGCATTTT. This chain connects TRBV27 to TRBJ1-5; D gene uncertain. The CDR3 sequence is 11 residues long. Germline-derived CDR1 and CDR2 are MNHEY and SMNVEV (reference sequence). Trimming took off 2 bases at V and 6 bases at J, with 2 bases between the two ends.

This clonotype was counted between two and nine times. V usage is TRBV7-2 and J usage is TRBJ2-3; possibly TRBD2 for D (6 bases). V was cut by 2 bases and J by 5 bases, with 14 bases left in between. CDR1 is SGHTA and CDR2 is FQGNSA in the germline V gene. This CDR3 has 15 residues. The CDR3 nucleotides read TGTGCCAGCAGCTTAACGCGGGTGGGAGGAGATACGCAGTATTTT. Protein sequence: CASSLTRVGGDTQYF.